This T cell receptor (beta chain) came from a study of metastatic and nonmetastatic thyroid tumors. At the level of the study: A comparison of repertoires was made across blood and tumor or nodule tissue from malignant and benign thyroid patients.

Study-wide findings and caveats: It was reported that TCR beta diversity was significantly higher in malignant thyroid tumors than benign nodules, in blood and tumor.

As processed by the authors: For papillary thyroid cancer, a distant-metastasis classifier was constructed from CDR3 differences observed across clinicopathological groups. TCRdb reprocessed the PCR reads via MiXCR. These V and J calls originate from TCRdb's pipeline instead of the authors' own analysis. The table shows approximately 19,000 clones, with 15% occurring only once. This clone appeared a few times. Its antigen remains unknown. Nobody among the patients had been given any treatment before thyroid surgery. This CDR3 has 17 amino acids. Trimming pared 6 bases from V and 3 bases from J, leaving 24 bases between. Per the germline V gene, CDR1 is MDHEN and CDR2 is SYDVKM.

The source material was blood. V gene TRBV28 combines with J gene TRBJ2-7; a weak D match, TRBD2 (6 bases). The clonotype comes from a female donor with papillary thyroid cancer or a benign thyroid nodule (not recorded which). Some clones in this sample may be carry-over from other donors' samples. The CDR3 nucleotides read TGTGCCAGCAGATCCGCCGGTGCGGGGAGCAGGGACTACGAGCAGTACTTC. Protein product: CASRSAGAGSRDYEQYF.